This T cell receptor beta chain comes out of a study of memory CD8 T cells in hepatitis C reinfection. The wider study: A couple of donors resolved primary infection, then developed chronic reinfection. A positive HCV RNA test after two negatives ≥60 days apart defined reinfection. Between 55 and 20 weeks before reinfection detection, pre-reinfection samples were drawn.

Measured with immunoSEQ multiplex PCR; TCRdb has only the in-frame clones, and not every one. The top ten hold more than 0.8% of the sample, which has 50,000 or so clones, about nine tenths seen once. Time point of the sample: pre-reinfection, 55 to 20 weeks before reinfection detection. The sorted cells went straight to TCR sequencing with no prior in vitro expansion. Per germline, CDR1 MDHEN and CDR2 SYDVKM. The CDR3 is 14 amino acids. V was pared by 3 bases and J by 10 bases, with 9 bases of the junction left unmatched. This TCR came from a young man with hepatitis C virus infection. Sequenced input: naive CD8+ T cells sorted from blood. The chain joins TRBV28 to TRBJ2-1; 7 bases are a match to TRBD1. CDR3 sequence reads: CASSLWTGQKEQFF. The CDR3 DNA reads TGTGCCAGCAGTTTGTGGACAGGCCAAAAGGAGCAGTTCTTC. The whole variable domain, filled in from reference TRBV28 and TRBJ2-1, reads DVKVTQSSRYLVKRTGEKVFLECVQDMDHENMFWYRQDPGLGLRLIYFSYDVKMKEKGDIPEGYSVSREKKERFSLILESASTNQTSMYLCASSLWTGQKEQFFGPGTRLTVL.